The source of this T cell receptor beta chain is a study of shared clonotypes between healthy human individuals. As for this clone: Antigen: not known.

From germline, CDR1 is KGHSH and CDR2 LQKENI. Deletions cut 0 bases from V and 2 bases from J, with 11 bases between. CDR3 length: 15 residues. Genomic DNA of every subset was divided equally among multiple immunoSEQ plates. Assay used: immunoSEQ multiplex PCR; TCRdb lists only in-frame clones, some missing. The repertoire holds under 650,000 clones, with 95% to 97% as singletons. Overall study findings and caveats: Shared clonotypes: about 5.3% naive CD4, approximately 3.4% naive CD8, roughly 2.2% memory CD4, approximately 0.4% memory CD8. Few donors restricted represented genetic and exposure-history diversity.

This receptor was taken from a woman younger than 45 in good health. What was sequenced was naive CD4+ T cells sorted from blood. Stated subset: CD45RA+ positively selected. This chain uses TRBV18 with TRBJ2-7, with D possibly being TRBD2 (5 bases). Written as DNA, the CDR3 is TGTGCCAGCTCACCACCATTAGCGATTACCTACGAGCAGTACTTC. Encoded protein: CASSPPLAITYEQYF. The full variable domain, its missing parts supplied by reference TRBV18 and TRBJ2-7, is NAGVMQNPRHLVRRRGQEARLRCSPMKGHSHVYWYRQLPEEGLKFMVYLQKENIIDESGMPKERFSAEFPKEGPSILRIQQVVRGDSAAYFCASSPPLAITYEQYFGPGTRLTVT.